This TCR beta chain was retrieved from a study of T cell changes during pregnancy in multiple sclerosis. The germline V gene encodes CDR1 LGHNA and CDR2 YNFKEQ. The CDR3 runs to 16 residues. With V trimmed by 4 bases and J by 0 bases, 1 base remained unmatched. The method was immunoSEQ multiplex PCR; TCRdb's version includes in-frame clones alone and lacks a portion of them. The repertoire includes about 33,000 clones, almost 95% of them detected once, and 1.2% sits in the top ten. This clone was counted once. Sequencing input: PBMCs (not recorded whether the cells were cultured). The V call is TRBV4-2, the J call TRBJ2-6; 9 positions agree with TRBD1. The sequence derives from a female donor with multiple sclerosis, enrolled in a pregnancy study. CDR3 nucleotide sequence: TGTGCCAGCAGCCCGGACAGGGGCTCTGGGGCCAACGTCCTGACTTTC. Translating gives CASSPDRGSGANVLTF.